This T cell receptor beta chain was sequenced during a study of shared clonotypes between healthy human individuals. Assay: immunoSEQ multiplex PCR; the TCRdb copy retains only in-frame clones and omits some. Of hundreds of thousands of clones detected, approximately 95% appear once; the ten largest clones hold about 0.11%. Germline V gives CDR1 SGHVS, CDR2 FNYEAQ. V was pared by 4 bases and J by 5 bases, with 8 bases of the junction left unmatched. This CDR3 contains 15 residues. Positive CCR7 selection of CD45RO-negative cells yielded the naive CD8 cells, and terminally differentiated effector memory CD45RA+ cells were excluded.

Material: naive CD8+ T cells sorted from blood. The chain uses TRBV7-6 and TRBJ2-7; TRBD2 matches at 10 bases. The TCR originated in a woman aged 25 to 39 in good health. The CDR3 here is CASSWASGSPNEQYF. The CDR3 DNA reads as TGTGCCAGCAGCTGGGCTAGCGGGAGTCCCAACGAGCAGTACTTC.